This passage covers 13 T cell receptor beta chains from one sample sequenced in a study of naive and memory T cell subsets. Treatment defined: skin biopsy from PPD injection site in Mantoux-positive individual. An oligonucleotide containing a UMI was ligated to the 3' end of TCR cDNA. Four PCR rounds used nested alpha and beta constant region primers plus the SP2 primer. MiXCR was run by TCRdb on the UMI-ligation and nested PCR reads, yielding one entry per CDR3 protein. The table lists about 24,000 distinct CDR3 sequences, approximately 5.7% of them singletons. This sample comprised skin, obtained from a tuberculin skin test site. The receptors derive from an adult in good health.

This clonotype was counted between two and nine times. The chain carries TRBV6-5 and TRBJ2-1; TRBD2 agrees at 8 bases. Germline values: CDR1 MNHEY, CDR2 SVGAGI. V gave up 0 bases and J gave up 8 bases; unmatched junction bases: 6. The CDR3 loop spans 15 amino acids. The CDR3 DNA is TGTGCCAGCAGTTACTCTACGGGAGGGAGCTATGAGCAGTTCTTC. It encodes CASSYSTGGSYEQFF.

This chain connects TRBV6-6 to TRBJ1-1, with 10 bases fitting TRBD1. V gave up 3 bases and J gave up 1 base; unmatched junction bases: 14. CDR1 is MNHNY and CDR2 is SVGAGI in the germline V gene (reference sequence). The CDR3 extends over 19 amino acids. CDR3 loop: CASSYTIYSGTGANTEAFF. DNA for the CDR3: TGTGCCAGCAGTTATACCATATACTCCGGGACAGGGGCGAACACTGAAGCTTTCTTT.

This clonotype was seen ten or more times. The rearrangement uses TRBV20-1 and TRBJ2-7; TRBD1 matches 9 bases. CDR3 length: 16 amino acids. Germline V gene data show CDR1 as DFQATT and CDR2 as SNEGSKA (reference sequence). V lost 7 bases to trimming and J lost 5 bases; unmatched junction nucleotides: 18. The CDR3 loop reads CSVKTPPRTGANEQYF. The CDR3 DNA sequence: TGCAGTGTTAAAACGCCTCCCCGGACAGGGGCGAACGAGCAGTACTTC.

The V and J genes are TRBV5-4 and TRBJ2-1; 8 positions agree with TRBD2. This CDR3 is built from 16 residues. After removal of 4 bases from V and 6 bases from J, the junction contained 12 bases not matched to a gene. Germline loops: CDR1 SGHNT, CDR2 YYREEE (reference sequence). The chain's CDR3 is CASSPLSWTSTNEQFF. In nucleotides, the CDR3 is TGTGCCAGCAGCCCGTTATCGTGGACTAGCACCAATGAGCAGTTCTTC. Combining the CDR3 with reference TRBV5-4 and TRBJ2-1 gives the whole variable domain ETGVTQSPTHLIKTRGQQVTLRCSSQSGHNTVSWYQQALGQGPQFIFQYYREEENGRGNFPPRFSGLQFPNYSSELNVNALELDDSALYLCASSPLSWTSTNEQFFGPGTRLTVL.

J is TRBJ1-2 and V is TRBV10-3, with 10 bases aligning to TRBD1. Germline V lookup: CDR1 ENHRY, CDR2 SYGVKD. This CDR3 is built from 14 residues. Losses at the gene ends were 7 bases for V and 6 bases for J; bases not matched to a gene: 8. The CDR3 DNA reads TGTGCCATCACCCCCCAGACAGGGGGCAATGGCTACACCTTC. Amino acids: CAITPQTGGNGYTF.

This clonotype was seen many times. The chain is built from TRBV4-3 and TRBJ2-1; D is unclear. This CDR3 has 14 amino acids. V lost 1 base and J 1 base, leaving 5 bases between the germline ends. Germline assignment: CDR1 LGHNA and CDR2 YSLEER. CDR3 in amino acids: CASSQGRSYNEQFF. The CDR3, as DNA: TGCGCCAGCAGCCAAGGGAGATCCTACAATGAGCAGTTCTTC.

At least ten counts were recorded for this clonotype. The chain recombines TRBV19 with TRBJ1-4; D gene unclear. CDR1 and CDR2 from the germline V gene are LNHDA and SQIVND (reference sequence). There are 16 residues in the CDR3. With 5 bases removed from V and 0 bases from J, the gap between germline ends came to 13 bases. The CDR3 nucleotides are TGTGCCAGTAGTTTCCGGACGGGTACAACTAATGAAAAACTGTTTTTT. Protein product: CASSFRTGTTNEKLFF.

This clonotype was seen more than once but under ten times. This rearrangement joins TRBV11-2 to TRBJ2-2; TRBD1 matches 10 bases. Germline lookup yields CDR1 SGHAT and CDR2 FQNNGV. V was clipped by 2 bases and J by 3 bases; unmatched bases: 6. The CDR3 is 17 residues long. The DNA of the CDR3 is TGTGCCAGCAGCTTATTATCGGGGACAGGGGACACCGGGGAGCTGTTTTTT. This sequence encodes CASSLLSGTGDTGELFF.

This clonotype was observed at least ten times. The CDR3 sequence is CASSLGTDLRETQYF. The CDR3 nucleotides read TGTGCCAGCAGTCTCGGGACCGACCTCCGCGAGACCCAGTACTTC. The chain is built from TRBV6-2 or TRBV6-3 and TRBJ2-5; D is tentatively TRBD1 or TRBD2 (5 bases each). There are 15 residues in the CDR3. CDR1 is MNHEY, CDR2 SVGEGT, per germline. V lost 5 bases to trimming and J lost 5 bases, with 18 bases between them.

This clonotype has more than one count but fewer than ten. This chain joins TRBV4-3 and TRBJ1-5, with D perhaps TRBD1 (6 bases). The CDR3 contains 15 residues. CDR1 and CDR2 (germline): LGHNA, YSLEER. V dropped 1 base and J dropped 5 bases, with 12 bases sitting between them. The CDR3, as DNA: TGCGCCAGCAGCCAAGTAAGGGACACATATCAGCCCCAGCATTTT. Its translation: CASSQVRDTYQPQHF.

This clonotype has a handful of counts. The V gene is TRBV28, the J gene TRBJ1-5, with D perhaps matching TRBD1 (6 bases). There are 17 residues in the CDR3. Trimming took off 6 bases at V and 4 bases at J, with 22 bases between the two ends. Per the germline V gene, CDR1 is MDHEN and CDR2 is SYDVKM. Here the CDR3 reads CASRFRDILAGNQPQHF. As DNA, the CDR3 is TGTGCCAGCAGATTCCGGGACATATTAGCTGGAAATCAGCCCCAGCATTTT.

V and J are TRBV21-1 and TRBJ2-6; TRBD2 is the table's D call, not checked against the DNA. TRBV21-1 is annotated as a pseudogene. The CDR3 is 17 residues long. CDR3 loop: CASTLRDSRSGANVLTF. CDR3 in DNA: TGTGCCAGCACTCTCCGGGACTCCCGCTCTGGGGCCAACGTCCTGACTTTC.

The CDR3 here is CASSLGGYNQPQHF. The CDR3 nucleotides read TGTGCCAGCAGCCTCGGAGGGTACAATCAGCCCCAGCATTTT. This chain connects TRBV7-2 to TRBJ1-5; no definite D call. CDR1 is SGHTA, CDR2 FQGNSA, per germline. This CDR3 comprises 14 residues. V dropped 5 bases and J dropped 3 bases, with 11 bases sitting between them.